This paragraph reports one T cell receptor beta chain. This clone was detected only a few times. No antigen is known for it. Nothing much larger sits one base from this clone, and base qualities are not available. This entry comes from a study of cytomegalovirus exposure and HLA in healthy donors (dated by TCRdb to 2015 to 2018). Some background on the complete study: According to an earlier analysis of several hundred of the donors, 150 million to 200 million T cells yielded 95 million to 140 million unique TCR beta sequences and less than 300 Gb of sequence data. Roughly five DR-DQ haplotypes were handled as single units for association and clustering because linkage in the cohort was strong. Across 398 genotyped donors of the cohort, an average of roughly 250,000 unique TCR beta nucleotide sequences per donor were sequenced, and roughly 18% of those sequences were non-productive. In addition to the first cohort of 650 to 800 subjects, a separate validation cohort of 120 different subjects was used. In a later analysis, previously published TCR beta repertoires from roughly 710 donors were re-analyzed and high-resolution HLA genotyping was added so that TCR occurrence patterns could be studied. Donor age, sex, ethnicity and CMV serostatus were compiled together with the repertoire data. The number of typed donors differed by locus: about 620-640 for A, B, C, DRB1 and DQB1; approximately 540 for DQA1; roughly 600 for DPA1; and around 450 for DPB1. Of the 300 to 400 genotyped donors, approximately 82% fell in the genetic ancestry cluster associated with self-reported Caucasian donors. To predict cytomegalovirus infection status, the study brought together high-throughput TCR immunosequencing, statistical association of individual TCRs with disease status, and machine learning. Every discovery cohort repertoire had been produced on one sequencing platform. The study used immunosequencing to profile the T cell repertoires of 600 to 850 subjects and linked those repertoires to cytomegalovirus serostatus. In the later analysis, no new phenotypic data were used to find candidate immune exposures; instead, reliance was placed on TCR beta sequences and their occurrence across donors. The study was designed to test whether signatures of past pathogen exposure could be identified by cataloging public T cell receptors. Both class I and class II loci were covered by HLA typing, at four-digit resolution. An early release that covered about 600 HLA-typed donors contained around 300 gigabases of sequencing data and around 85 million unique TCR sequences. To decide whether each TCR beta V gene segment behaved as functional or pseudogenic, an earlier analysis of some 600 of the donors relied on high-throughput TCR beta sequencing. In a later genetic analysis, genome-wide SNP genotypes for about three fifths of the 666 donors were used, and that subset was treated as a discovery cohort.

The cohort consisted of 666 healthy bone marrow donors. At the time of sampling, all cohort members were nominally healthy, though unrecorded immune exposures were likely present. The donor was CMV seronegative and was included in the group of under 450 seronegative cohort members. A peripheral blood sample was collected from each donor, and TCR beta sequencing was performed on peripheral blood mononuclear cells. Genomic DNA was extracted from the blood cell samples with the Qiagen DNeasy Blood Extraction Kit. From the cysteine up to the phenylalanine, the CDR3 has a length of 14 residues. The only DNA kept is the CDR3, 42 bases in frame from the first base. Relative to germline, V is 1 base shorter and J is 0 bases shorter, with 6 bases between their ends. The germline V gene encodes CDR1 SGHVS and CDR2 FNYEAQ. What the research found in general, with its limitations: Compared with the roughly 700-donor mean, donors in an Asian-associated ancestry cluster had fewer N-insertions in productive TCRs, according to a later genetic analysis. Several of the top co-occurrence clusters appeared to be linked to parvovirus B19, influenza, CMV and Epstein-Barr virus, according to a later analysis. Broadly in line with IMGT annotations, most TCR beta V segments showed up in productive rearrangements about 87% or about 30% of the time in an earlier analysis of approximately 640 of the donors. At a false discovery rate of 0.05, a later analysis linked around 15,000 TCR beta sequences to specific HLA alleles. Immune exposure information for the cohort was limited to CMV serostatus. The study gave a list of 150 to 200 TCR beta chains associated with cytomegalovirus. A few of the identified cytomegalovirus-associated TCR beta chains were confirmed in vitro to be specific for cytomegalovirus antigens. The classifier was reported to diagnose cytomegalovirus status with high specificity and sensitivity in both the original and validation cohorts. In a later analysis, HLA-associated TCR beta chains were found to be more clonally expanded and to have lower generation probabilities than equally common non-associated chains. Because HLA typing was unavailable for some donors at each locus, only the typed subset was used in association tests. A later analysis found that TCR association rates varied across HLA loci, with DRB1 alleles showing the most associated TCRs and HLA-C alleles the fewest. A later genetic analysis associated a missense DCLRE1C variant with V-gene and J-gene trimming of TCR beta chains, and an independent cohort replicated the association. In this cohort, only TCR beta chains were sequenced, and detectable features were limited by the absence of alpha or paired-chain data. Linkage disequilibrium might explain the correlated functional status among segregating V segments, but an unknown experimental factor could not be excluded. Presence/absence analyses assumed roughly uniform sequencing depth across donors, an assumption that may not hold. Some IMGT-functional V segments, including TRBV6-2 and TRBV6-3, could not be distinguished by the 87-base-pair reads and were therefore excluded. A cluster of highly shared sequence variants was judged likely to represent a technical artifact of the sequencing pipeline. A further reported finding was that TCR beta sequences accurately predicted the HLA-A and HLA-B alleles for most subjects in the first cohort. While some public TCRs were present in many individuals, most TCR sequences turned up only very rarely across donors. When HLA alleles, especially DR and DQ, strongly co-occurred, TCR associations were difficult to assign to individual alleles. According to the authors, the approach could potentially be generalized to other disease states and immunological phenotypes. According to a later analysis, most CMV-associated TCR beta chains appeared to be HLA-restricted, and the HLA associations seemed to be driven largely by CMV exposure. Over 15 rarely observed V segments, including chromosome 9 orphons, were excluded from the earlier analysis of several hundred of the donors because counts were too low.

The receptor library was made with the immunoSEQ multiplex PCR assay. For the multiplex PCR, a mixture combining 60 forward primers for TCR Vbeta segments and 13 reverse primers for TCR Jbeta segments was used. A multiplex PCR assay on genomic DNA amplified the CDR3 region of rearranged TCR beta genes. On the Illumina HiSeq System, the amplified TCR beta libraries were sequenced as 87-base-pair reads. The paper's processing steps were these. A later analysis counted tens of millions of unique TCR beta chains across the 700 or so repertoires, and some 11 million of these chains were shared by at least two donors. To remove PCR and sequencing errors, raw reads were error-corrected and collapsed into unique sequences using a nearest-neighbor algorithm that merged closely related sequences. To assign V, D and J gene segments, CDR3 sequences were aligned to IMGT reference sequences. Each retained sequence needed at least a six-nucleotide match to both a V gene segment and a J gene segment. Rearrangements were called productive when the CDR3 lacked stop codons and stayed in frame with V and J; all others were non-productive. CDR3 was defined according to IMGT convention as the region running from the second conserved V-encoded cysteine to the conserved J-encoded phenylalanine. Sequences without an unambiguous match to a single V gene segment were excluded from the earlier analysis of 450 to 650 of the donors. In an earlier analysis of several hundred of the donors, V segments were called functional above 56.7% productive rearrangements and were called segregating when the between-donor standard deviation exceeded 5%. A statistical classification framework was built to diagnose cytomegalovirus status from the catalog of TCR beta chain sequences. A later analysis assigned V and J genes by comparing TCR nucleotide sequences with IMGT/GENE-DB human TR gene sequences. The TCRdist pipeline was used in a later analysis to assign CDR3 sequences and most-parsimonious VDJ recombination scenarios. A later analysis defined each TCR beta chain by its CDR3 amino acid sequence plus V-gene family, and excluded reads lacking a unique V-gene family. A later analysis removed 550 to 700 highly shared, low-generation-probability nucleotide sequences to deal with suspected cross-contamination and a sequencing artifact. A later analysis calculated a clonal expansion index for each public chain from normalized within-repertoire ranks of inferred template counts. Generation probabilities in a later analysis came from a VDJ recombination model fitted to out-of-frame rearrangements, and those results were checked against IGoR. Hypergeometric tests were used in a later analysis to score TCR-TCR, TCR-HLA and TCR-CMV co-occurrence, with a repertoire-size bias correction applied to the TCR pairs. To estimate false discovery rates, a later analysis permuted the HLA or CMV assignments 20 times. In a later analysis, co-occurring TCRs were grouped using DBSCAN, and TCRdist sequence similarity was added for clustering within HLA-allele-positive subsets. Co-occurrence clustering excluded repertoires with fewer than 30,000 or more than 120,000 public chains, plus five with anomalous nucleotide sharing. Not all clones reach the TCRdb copy of this immuneACCESS table, which keeps in-frame sequences only. Checked studies attribute under half of the gap to unresolved V genes and leave the rest unexplained. D and trimming come from the DNA, and the V and J calls and clone size come from that table. The sample table holds around 170,000 clones, of which roughly 78% were seen once. Jointly, the top ten make up under 2% of the sample.

The TCR was taken from a young woman in good health and CMV-seronegative. The sequence joins TRBV7-6 to TRBJ1-1; no D gene is confidently identified. Material: PBMCs. The CDR3 protein is CASSLVELNTEAFF. The DNA sequence reads TGTGCCAGCAGCTTAGTTGAGTTGAACACTGAAGCTTTCTTT.